This T cell receptor (beta chain) was documented in a study of T cell repertoires in cytomegalovirus infection. Across the study: Public TCR beta signature analysis indicated the presence of both CMV infection and matching HLA type. Regarding the study as a whole: The ex vivo response was dominated by HLA-C-restricted CMV-specific TCR beta clonotypes. Of the TCR beta families, the public ones yielded a cumulative frequency that identified carriers of CMV plus the relevant HLA.

The table lists this clonotype with a few counts. What it recognizes is unknown. TCRdb re-analysed the reads in MiXCR, keeping a single row per CDR3 protein. The profile shows approximately 750,000 distinct CDR3 sequences, roughly 36% of them singletons. Germline V gene data show CDR1 as DFQATT and CDR2 as SNEGSKA (reference sequence). This CDR3 has 14 amino acids. V lost 6 bases to trimming and J lost 3 bases; unmatched junction nucleotides: 7. The sequence was collected from a human donor in good health (CMV status not recorded). Some clones in this sample may be carry-over from other donors' samples. The material sequenced was PBMCs. This rearrangement joins TRBV20-1 to TRBJ2-3; 9 bases map to TRBD1. The CDR3 loop reads CSASRDRATDTQYF. The CDR3, as DNA: TGCAGTGCGAGCCGGGACAGGGCTACAGATACGCAGTATTTT.